These 3 T cell receptor beta chains were sequenced from one sample in a study of blood T cells in healthy people across ages. Primed by a sample-barcoded 5' primer and a J-beta primer mix, a second PCR proceeded for 7 to 11 cycles. TCRdb passed the 5' RACE reads through MiXCR, listing each CDR3 protein once. The table lists about a million distinct CDR3 sequences, approximately 50% of them singletons. The sample comprised blood. All receptors derive from a woman aged 60-75 years in good health.

J is TRBJ1-4 and V is TRBV6-6; 9 bases fit TRBD1. CDR3 length: 16 residues. The V and J ends lost 5 bases and 6 bases, in that order; junction bases with no gene match: 10. Germline CDR1 is MNHNY and CDR2 is SVGAGI (reference sequence). CDR3: CASSLTRTGDHEKLFF. CDR3 coding DNA: TGTGCCAGCAGTCTAACTAGGACAGGGGACCATGAAAAACTGTTTTTT.

About this clonotype: At one boundary the junction diverges from the germline segment, which might be a read error. This sequence joins TRBV11-2 and TRBJ2-1; TRBD1 agrees at 11 bases. Germline assignment: CDR1 SGHAT and CDR2 FQNNGV. The CDR3 runs to 15 residues. CDR3 region: CASSGQGASNNEQFF. CDR3 DNA sequence: TGTGCCAGCAGCGGACAGGGGGCCTCCAACAATGAGCAGTTCTTC.

This sequence joins TRBV12-3 or TRBV12-4 and TRBJ1-2; TRBD1 might be the D (5 bases). The V and J ends lost 4 bases and 0 bases respectively, with 15 bases between them. CDR3 size: 16 residues. As DNA, the CDR3 is TGTGCCAGCAGTTACGAAACAGGCGCCGCTAACTATGGCTACACCTTC. Amino acid sequence: CASSYETGAANYGYTF.